This T cell receptor (beta chain) was found in a study of regulatory T cells in long-lasting Graves disease (dated by TCRdb to about 2021). Looking at the study overall: In the newly diagnosed Graves' disease group, patients had been taking antithyroid drugs for less than 3 months. Patients with persistent Graves' disease were compared with patients with newly diagnosed Graves' disease using TCR sequencing and RNA sequencing of peripheral blood. The study was conducted in China and was registered as a clinical trial. A total of 35 or so samples underwent TCR sequencing: approximately 13 from persistent and approximately 20 from newly diagnosed Graves' disease patients.

This clonotype has a handful of counts. The antigen it binds to is not known. Base qualities are not provided; no much larger clone lies one nucleotide away. Broad study findings and their caveats: More public clonotypes were shared among persistent patients (2,741) than among newly diagnosed patients (more than 950). The small sample size was acknowledged by the authors as a limitation that may reduce accuracy. Lower TCR Shannon entropy and fewer highly expanded clones were observed in persistent Graves' disease patients than in newly diagnosed patients, which suggested clonal expansion. Sequencing and analysis were limited to the TCR beta chain. Peripheral blood alone was examined, since thyroid tissue, which constituted the primary lesion, could not be accessed.

The library was generated by multiplex PCR. TCRdb records Illumina HiSeq 4000 as the sequencer. iRepertoire HTBI primers and Arm-PCR amplification of CDR3 regions were used to construct TCR beta libraries. Before sequencing, the PCR products underwent gel purification. Concerning the study's data processing: Gene usage analysis of CDR3 amino acid clonotypes relied on the roughly 60 TRBV and around 14 TRBJ segments identified across samples. COPE and FqMerger were used to merge the filtered high-quality paired reads into contigs. BLAST was used to align contigs to IMGT TRBV, TRBD and TRBJ reference genes, with CDR3 defined following IMGT. Highly expanded clones were defined as clonotypes with a frequency above 0.1%. Shannon entropy was used to measure repertoire diversity, and the Gini coefficient was used to measure V-J evenness. Public clonotypes were defined as clonotypes shared by more than one individual. TCRdb redid the processing of the public reads, applying fastp at Q25 and MiXCR, and retained in-frame beta chains. Merged by CDR3 protein, the rows form single entries marked with the most common genes and DNA. These V and J calls are TCRdb output, not the study's own analysis. This sample comprises about 460,000 distinct CDR3 sequences, approximately 14% of them detected only once. The ten biggest clones cover roughly 15% of the sample.

Explained via the paper, the time point label denotes: newly diagnosed GD, antithyroid drugs for less than 3 months. For both TCR sequencing and RNA sequencing, RNA was extracted from PBMCs in TRIzol. The diagnosis of Graves' disease followed American Thyroid Association guidelines. Patients were recruited from an endocrinology department in Xi'an, China. Each patient gave around 9 milliliters of peripheral blood, collected in an EDTA anticoagulant tube. Ficoll Paque Plus density gradient separation was used to isolate PBMCs, and no further T cell sorting was done. An Agilent 2100 Bioanalyzer and agarose gel were used to check RNA quality, and a NanoDrop 2000 was used to measure RNA concentration. These data also featured in a second study, about T cells in Graves' hyperthyroidism and ophthalmopathy. Looking at the second paper: Graves' hyperthyroidism was defined as stable when no progression to ophthalmopathy occurred over 18 months of follow-up. Hyperthyroidism patients were aged 18 to 65 years and newly diagnosed, with disease duration of less than 2 months. Any patient with an uncontrolled infection, another autoimmune disease, pregnancy or lactation was excluded. Diagnoses were established on the basis of clinical symptoms, serum thyroxine and TRAb, thyroid ultrasound, and orbital computed tomography. The first round of RT-PCR for the TCR CDR3 was performed with the HTBI primer set and the Qiagen OneStep RT-PCR kit. Most expanded thyroid clonotypes (frequency above 0.001) were also found in blood, which suggests that blood repertoires may mirror thyroid immune responses. Ophthalmopathy was separated from stable hyperthyroidism by a 13 V-J signature model, with over 85% sensitivity and about 81% specificity obtained in cross-validation and 80%/75% obtained in testing. In validation, the model predicted progression to ophthalmopathy with 60% to 71% sensitivity and roughly 72% specificity, a median of 6.5 months before onset. TCR V-J signatures able to tell the groups apart were searched for in a discovery cohort of 100 patients, of whom over 40 had Graves' ophthalmopathy and around 58 had stable Graves' hyperthyroidism. An independent validation cohort of 18 to 20 hyperthyroidism patients and 15 or so patients who later progressed to ophthalmopathy tested prospective prediction of ophthalmopathy. For training and testing, the 100 or so patients in the discovery cohort were randomly divided in a 7:3 ratio. In roughly six Graves' hyperthyroidism patients, the study also compared T-cell repertoires from thyroid tissue with T-cell repertoires from blood. After sampling, hyperthyroidism patients received methimazole starting at 30 mg daily, and ophthalmopathy patients received high-dose intravenous methylprednisolone. Libraries were constructed in a second round of multiplex PCR, after which size selection and purification were carried out. Sequencing of the libraries was done on an Illumina HiSeq2000 using paired-end 100 bp reads. SOAPnuke was used to process the raw data, throwing out any read that contained adapters or uncalled bases, had a mean Phred below 15, or lacked an exact constant-primer or identifier match. COPE v1.2.5 was used to merge the high-quality paired reads, and each unique nucleotide sequence was defined as a clonotype. MiTCR v1.1 was used to align clonotypes to the IMGT TRBV, TRBD and TRBJ reference segments. Analysis was restricted to V-J combinations with a frequency above 0.0001, which covered about 99% of repertoires. A TCS score was defined as the ratio of F50 (clonal expansion) to E x V (chaos), with BLOSUM62-based TCRdist applied between CDR3 peptides within each V-J. Welch's t-statistics and random forest reduced fewer than 550 V-J features to 13, which were used in a naive Bayes classifier (R e1071). Sample size was not statistically predetermined, and blinding of investigators to group allocation was not performed. TCR Vbeta CDR3 sequencing of 130 to 150 peripheral blood samples (approximately 44 ophthalmopathy, 75 or so hyperthyroidism and approximately 17 progressor patients) is reported in the paper.

The TCR was taken from a woman aged 45 to 65 with Graves disease. Donor details come from another sample of the same person, matched by shared clones. Sequences were derived from peripheral blood mononuclear cells (PBMCs), sampled at new diagnosis, from a patient treated with antithyroid drugs.

The CDR3 in this case is CASSPGNSYEQYF. The base sequence is TGCGCCAGCAGCCCAGGGAATTCTTACGAGCAGTACTTC. The rearranged chain carries TRBV10-1 and TRBJ2-7, and the D gene may be TRBD1, 5 bases matching. CDR1 WNHNN and CDR2 SYGVQD are derived from the germline V gene (reference sequence). Relative to germline, V is 6 bases shorter and J is 4 bases shorter, with 13 bases between their ends. The CDR3 starts with the cysteine, ends with the phenylalanine, and has 13 residues. The retained sequence is limited to the CDR3, 39 bases, with the frame set at the first base.